This T cell receptor beta chain was captured by sequencing in a study of blood T cell repertoires in COVID-19. At the level of the study: Italy, Spain and the United States were the sources of the convalescent and acute COVID-19 samples. PBMCs, B-cell-depleted T cells, or T cells provided the cDNA or gDNA that made up the material.

Per the study methods: Nucleated cell counts were estimated from reference gene primer amplification. Sequenced by immunoSEQ multiplex PCR; TCRdb stores in-frame clones only, minus some. V and J calls and clone size come straight from that table; D and trimming were deduced from the DNA. Among 160,000 or so clones listed, roughly 89% were seen once. The CDR3 spans 16 residues. Trimming removed 5 bases at V and 5 bases at J, with 21 bases between. Per germline, CDR1 MNHEY and CDR2 SMNVEV (reference sequence). V usage is TRBV27 and J usage is TRBJ2-5, with D possibly TRBD1 on 7 matching bases. The sequenced sample consisted of peripheral blood. The receptor's source is a woman in her forties or fifties with acute or convalescent COVID-19. This chain's CDR3 is CASSTWDRGGGETQYF. The CDR3 bases are TGTGCCAGCAGTACCTGGGACAGAGGAGGAGGGGAGACCCAGTACTTC.